The TCR beta chain described here comes from a study of regulatory T cells in long-lasting Graves disease. This CDR3 is 15 amino acids long. The V and J ends lost 1 base and 5 bases respectively, with 15 bases between them. Germline V lookup: CDR1 MNHNY, CDR2 SVGAGI (reference sequence). Time point denoted: newly diagnosed GD, antithyroid drugs for less than 3 months. There was RNA extracted from PBMCs, and the TCR library was made from it. EDTA tubes collected roughly 9 milliliters of peripheral blood. Arm-PCR of CDR3 regions and iRepertoire HTBI primers were used to build TCR beta libraries. MiXCR, applied by TCRdb to the multiplex PCR reads, yields one record per CDR3 protein. The repertoire consists of 350,000 to 500,000 distinct CDR3 sequences, with about 17% occurring once and the leading ten covering about 10%. For this clonotype: A read error is likely here: a far larger clone is one base away.

The same data also contributed to another study, on T cells in Graves' hyperthyroidism and ophthalmopathy.

The J gene is TRBJ2-7, the V gene TRBV6-6; D assignment may be TRBD1 or TRBD2 (5 bases each). The specimen was peripheral blood mononuclear cells (PBMCs), collected at new diagnosis, from a patient treated with antithyroid drugs. The TCR sequence derives from a woman aged 25-40 years with Graves disease. The DNA for the CDR3 is TGTGCCAGCAGTTACTTAACGAAAGGGGACCACGAGCAGTACTTC. Translated, it gives CASSYLTKGDHEQYF.